Listed below are T cell receptor beta chains from one sample, sequenced in a study of read filtering for tumor transcriptome and immune sequencing. TCRdb re-derived calls from the reads in MiXCR, one entry per CDR3 protein. This sample has tens of thousands of distinct CDR3 sequences, with roughly an eighth found just once. The sample was a population of CD138-negative cells sorted from bone marrow. Receptors were obtained from a donor aged 40 or older with multiple myeloma. Each CDR3 is given with its conserved first and last residue. D genes are given only for firm matches. Where a row states a size, it is once, few, many or the class of an expanded clone; other rows omit it.

cdr3_aa: CASTLRRGSSYNEQFF
cdr3_nt: TGTGCCAGCACCCTCAGAAGAGGGAGCTCCTACAATGAGCAGTTCTTC
d_call: NA
clone_size: many
v_call: TRBV5-6
j_call: TRBJ2-1

cdr3_aa: CASSPQDRGQETQYF
cdr3_nt: TGTGCCAGCAGCCCGCAGGACAGGGGACAAGAGACCCAGTACTTC
d_call: TRBD1
clone_size: many
v_call: TRBV7-9
j_call: TRBJ2-5

cdr3_aa: CASSPGTLQTQYF
cdr3_nt: TGTGCCAGCAGTCCCGGGACACTGCAGACCCAGTACTTC
d_call: NA
clone_size: many
v_call: TRBV6-2/TRBV6-3
j_call: TRBJ2-5

cdr3_aa: CASSLGFGMGGELFF
cdr3_nt: TGTGCCAGCAGCTTAGGATTCGGGATGGGCGGGGAGCTGTTTTTT
d_call: NA
clone_size: many
v_call: TRBV7-3
j_call: TRBJ2-2

cdr3_aa: CSASPGVAQYF
cdr3_nt: TGCAGTGCTAGTCCCGGGGTGGCGCAGTACTTC
d_call: NA
clone_size: many
v_call: TRBV20-1
j_call: TRBJ2-7

cdr3_aa: CASSPTDRGVTEAFF
cdr3_nt: TGTGCCAGCAGCCCTACCGACAGGGGAGTCACTGAAGCTTTCTTT
d_call: TRBD1
clone_size: many
v_call: TRBV3-1
j_call: TRBJ1-1

cdr3_aa: CSAKLLTSNQPQHF
cdr3_nt: TGCAGTGCTAAGCTGCTTACTAGCAATCAGCCCCAGCATTTT
d_call: NA
clone_size: many
v_call: TRBV20-1
j_call: TRBJ1-5

cdr3_aa: CSASVAGGPSHEQFF
cdr3_nt: TGCAGTGCTAGCGTAGCGGGGGGGCCAAGCCATGAGCAGTTCTTC
d_call: TRBD2
clone_size: many
v_call: TRBV20-1
j_call: TRBJ2-1

cdr3_aa: CASSDPVRLKNTEAFF
cdr3_nt: TGTGCCAGCAGCGATCCGGTTAGGCTTAAGAACACTGAAGCTTTCTTT
d_call: NA
clone_size: many
v_call: TRBV7-2
j_call: TRBJ1-1

cdr3_aa: CASKVGPPNADTQYF
cdr3_nt: TGCGCCAGCAAGGTGGGACCGCCTAACGCAGATACGCAGTATTTT
d_call: NA
clone_size: many
v_call: TRBV5-1
j_call: TRBJ2-3

cdr3_aa: CASKRGIQLNTEAFF
cdr3_nt: TGTGCCAGCAAGCGCGGCATACAGCTGAACACTGAAGCTTTCTTT
d_call: NA
clone_size: many
v_call: TRBV27
j_call: TRBJ1-1

cdr3_aa: CASSSSSGGFYNEQFF
cdr3_nt: TGTGCCAGCAGCTCGTCTAGCGGGGGTTTTTACAATGAGCAGTTCTTC
d_call: TRBD2
clone_size: many
v_call: TRBV7-9
j_call: TRBJ2-1

cdr3_aa: CASSIRTSDGYTGELFF
cdr3_nt: TGTGCCAGTAGTATCCGAACTTCTGACGGTTACACCGGGGAGCTGTTTTTT
d_call: NA
clone_size: many
v_call: TRBV19
j_call: TRBJ2-2

cdr3_aa: CSVIPVKTRSGANVLTF
cdr3_nt: TGCAGCGTGATCCCTGTCAAGACCCGTTCCGGGGCCAACGTCCTGACTTTC
d_call: NA
clone_size: many
v_call: TRBV29-1
j_call: TRBJ2-6

cdr3_aa: CASRVNTEAFF
cdr3_nt: TGTGCCAGCAGAGTTAACACTGAAGCTTTCTTT
d_call: NA
clone_size: many
v_call: TRBV28
j_call: TRBJ1-1

cdr3_aa: CASSLTGDRTEAFF
cdr3_nt: TGCGCCAGCAGCCTGACAGGCGATAGGACTGAAGCTTTCTTT
d_call: NA
clone_size: many
v_call: TRBV5-1
j_call: TRBJ1-1

cdr3_aa: CAWSVLGRTYEQYF
cdr3_nt: TGTGCCTGGAGTGTACTGGGGAGGACCTACGAGCAGTACTTC
d_call: NA
clone_size: NA
v_call: TRBV30
j_call: TRBJ2-7

cdr3_aa: CASSELMNTHAGELFF
cdr3_nt: TGCGCCAGCAGTGAGTTGATGAATACACACGCCGGGGAGCTGTTTTTT
d_call: NA
clone_size: NA
v_call: TRBV10-2
j_call: TRBJ2-2

cdr3_aa: CASSQIQGKGTGELFF
cdr3_nt: TGTGCCAGCAGCCAAATCCAGGGGAAGGGCACCGGGGAGCTGTTTTTT
d_call: NA
clone_size: many
v_call: TRBV4-2
j_call: TRBJ2-2

cdr3_aa: CASSPLVGRGRETQYF
cdr3_nt: TGCGCCAGCAGCCCCCTCGTGGGCAGGGGGAGGGAGACCCAGTACTTC
d_call: NA
clone_size: few
v_call: TRBV5-1
j_call: TRBJ2-5

cdr3_aa: CASSLGTFGAQYF
cdr3_nt: NA
d_call: NA
clone_size: many
v_call: TRBV7-9
j_call: TRBJ2-5

cdr3_aa: CASSIDGGNQPQHF
cdr3_nt: TGTGCCAGTAGTATAGATGGGGGCAATCAGCCCCAGCATTTT
d_call: NA
clone_size: many
v_call: TRBV19
j_call: TRBJ1-5

cdr3_aa: CASSQTATRSTEAFF
cdr3_nt: TGTGCCAGCAGCCAAACAGCAACACGGTCCACTGAAGCTTTCTTT
d_call: NA
clone_size: many
v_call: TRBV9
j_call: TRBJ1-1

cdr3_aa: CASSPQGIPYDEQFF
cdr3_nt: TGTGCCAGCAGCCCCCAGGGTATTCCCTACGATGAGCAGTTCTTC
d_call: NA
clone_size: medium-sized
v_call: TRBV7-2
j_call: TRBJ2-1

cdr3_aa: CASSPIGVVKNIQYF
cdr3_nt: TGTGCCAGTAGTCCTATCGGAGTTGTAAAGAACATTCAGTACTTC
d_call: NA
clone_size: many
v_call: TRBV19
j_call: TRBJ2-4

cdr3_aa: CASREQPSVTEAFF
cdr3_nt: TGCGCCAGCAGAGAGCAGCCTTCGGTCACTGAAGCTTTCTTT
d_call: NA
clone_size: medium-sized
v_call: TRBV5-1
j_call: TRBJ1-1